This entry lists 9 T cell receptor beta chains sequenced from one sample in a study of tumor-infiltrating lymphocytes in oesophageal squamous cell carcinoma listed by TCRdb under 2016. TCRdb names Illumina HiSeq 2000 as the instrument used. Starting from the raw public reads, TCRdb applied fastp trimming at Q25, assembled clones with MiXCR and retained in-frame beta chains. Each record represents a unique CDR3 protein, reported with the most common genes and DNA among its rows. The sample data list approximately 11,000 distinct CDR3 sequences, and roughly three fifths of these were observed just once. About three fifths of the sample rests with the top ten. The sequenced sample was blood. The receptors shown here come from a female donor with esophageal squamous cell carcinoma.

A note on this clonotype: An end of the junction does not agree with germline; a read error may underlie this. This chain joins TRBV4-1 and TRBJ2-6; a possible D gene is TRBD2 (5 bases). This CDR3 is built from 16 residues. Germline CDR1 and CDR2: MGHRA and YSYEKL. The CDR3 protein is CASSQERGSGANVLTF. CDR3 sequence (DNA): TGTGCCAGCAGCCAAGAACGGGGCTCTGGGGCCAACGTCCTGACTTTC.

The rearrangement joins TRBV6-1 to TRBJ2-1; no definite D call. The germline V gene encodes CDR1 MNHNS and CDR2 SASEGT. V was pared by 0 bases and J by 0 bases, with 15 bases between. The CDR3 is 18 amino acids. CDR3 sequence reads: CASSEAGREFGSYNEQFF. CDR3 coding DNA: TGTGCCAGCAGTGAAGCGGGCAGAGAGTTCGGCTCCTACAATGAGCAGTTCTTC.

V usage is TRBV6-6 and J usage is TRBJ2-2, with 11 positions matching TRBD1. The trim removed 8 bases at V and 4 bases at J, leaving 3 bases unmatched. Germline values: CDR1 MNHNY, CDR2 SVGAGI (reference sequence). This CDR3 region has 14 residues. CDR3 region: CASGDRGGTGELFF. CDR3 nucleotide sequence: TGTGCCAGCGGGGACAGGGGGGGCACCGGGGAGCTGTTTTTT.

In its sample, this clonotype was seen many times. The J gene is TRBJ2-2, the V gene TRBV10-3, with D maybe TRBD1 (5 bases). V lost 7 bases and J lost 2, with 14 bases in between. Germline loops: CDR1 ENHRY, CDR2 SYGVKD. This CDR3 has 15 residues. The CDR3 is CAITLTASNTGELFF. Written as DNA, the CDR3 is TGTGCCATCACCTTGACAGCTAGTAACACCGGGGAGCTGTTTTTT.

The chain combines TRBV28 with TRBJ2-6; 13 bases agree with TRBD2. The end of the DNA aligns better with TRBJ2-7, so the J call may be wrong. Germline V gene lookup returns CDR1 MDHEN and CDR2 SYDVKM. The CDR3 has 16 residues. In DNA form, the CDR3 reads TGTGCCAGCAGCTACCTGGGACTAGCGGGAACCTACGAGCAGTACTTC. It yields the protein CASSYLGLAGTYEQYF.

This clonotype was seen repeatedly, ten times or more. V usage is TRBV5-5 and J usage is TRBJ1-5; TRBD1 matches at 7 bases. Germline V lookup: CDR1 SGHKS, CDR2 YYEKEE (reference sequence). The length of the CDR3 is 17 residues. Trimming at V came to 0 bases and at J to 6 bases, leaving 12 bases not matched to a gene. The CDR3 region is CASSLEGGGQKFQPQHF. The CDR3 coding sequence is TGTGCCAGCAGCTTGGAAGGGGGGGGACAGAAGTTTCAGCCCCAGCATTTT. The full variable domain, with the rest looked up from reference TRBV5-5 and TRBJ1-5, is DAGVTQSPTHLIKTRGQQVTLRCSPISGHKSVSWYQQVLGQGPQFIFQYYEKEERGRGNFPDRFSARQFPNYSSELNVNALLLGDSALYLCASSLEGGGQKFQPQHFGDGTRLSIL.

This rearrangement joins TRBV12-3 or TRBV12-4 to TRBJ2-3; D call uncertain. The CDR3 contains 15 residues. Trimming took 1 base from V and 0 from J, leaving 8 bases between them. CDR3 nucleotides: TGTGCCAGCAGTTTAGGGGCAGCTAGCACAGATACGCAGTATTTT. Translated, it gives CASSLGAASTDTQYF.

Comments on this clonotype: No conserved phenylalanine or tryptophan ends this CDR3, so it is likely a read error. No DNA is shown, since the ends of the CDR3 on it are uncertain; the CDR3 is the one TCRdb lists. The chain combines TRBV7-2 with TRBJ2-6. CDR1 is SGHTA and CDR2 is FQGNSA in the germline V gene. 13 amino acids form the CDR3, both terminal residues included. CDR3 sequence: CASSLSYEQYFGN.

The J gene is TRBJ1-5, the V gene TRBV19; D uncertain. Trimming stripped 3 bases from V and 3 bases from J, with 12 bases between. Germline CDR1 and CDR2: LNHDA and SQIVND (reference sequence). This CDR3 spans 15 amino acids. The CDR3 bases are TGTGCCAGTAGTATTCAGGACGGTTACAATCAGCCCCAGCATTTT. It is translated as CASSIQDGYNQPQHF.